Listed below are T cell receptor beta chains from one sample, sequenced in a study of regulatory T cells in long-lasting Graves disease. A single record per CDR3 protein comes from TCRdb applying MiXCR to the multiplex PCR reads. The sample yields 420,000 or so distinct CDR3 sequences, around 17% seen once. Separately, the same data were catalogued under a study of T cells in Graves' hyperthyroidism and ophthalmopathy.

The sample in question was peripheral blood mononuclear cells (PBMCs), obtained at new diagnosis, from a patient treated with antithyroid drugs. The source of these receptors is a woman between 18 and 29 years old with Graves disease. The CDR3 runs from the conserved cysteine through the conserved F or W. The D gene is left open where the match is weak. The size of a clone is reported for some rows only, either as once, few or many, or as a class for expanded clones.

abundance | d_gene | j_gene | v_gene | CDR3nt | CDR3aa
- | TRBD2 | TRBJ2-2 | TRBV6-5 | TGTGCCAGCAGTTCTAGCGGGAAGGGTGGGGAGCTGTTTTTT | CASSSSGKGGELFF
many | - | TRBJ2-5 | TRBV29-1 | TGCAGCGTTGAAGATCTCGGAGACTTAGACCAAGAGACCCAGTACTTC | CSVEDLGDLDQETQYF
few | - | TRBJ2-7 | TRBV5-6 | TGTGCCAGCAGCTTGGGGGGCCCGTTTGAGCAGTACTTC | CASSLGGPFEQYF
few | TRBD1 | TRBJ2-3 | TRBV27 | TGTGCCAGCACCCCGATCCCAGGACAGGGTAGTAGGACAGATACGCAGTATTTT | CASTPIPGQGSRTDTQYF
many | - | TRBJ1-2 | TRBV12-3/TRBV12-4 | TGTGCCAGCAGTCGTGGGTCCGGCGGCTATGGCTACACCTTC | CASSRGSGGYGYTF
few | TRBD1 | TRBJ2-5 | TRBV6-2/TRBV6-3 | TGTGCCAGCGGCTACAGGGGAGAGACCCAGTACTTC | CASGYRGETQYF
many | - | TRBJ2-7 | TRBV3-1 | TGTGCCAGCAGCCCATCTCGTTTCGAGCAGTACTTC | CASSPSRFEQYF
many | - | TRBJ2-3 | TRBV15 | TGTGCCACCAGCAGAGAATTGGGACTGCCAGATACGCAGTATTTT | CATSRELGLPDTQYF
few | - | TRBJ2-3 | TRBV27 | TGTGCCAGCAGTTTATTTGGGGTCACAGATACGCAGTATTTT | CASSLFGVTDTQYF
many | TRBD1 | TRBJ1-2 | TRBV2 | TGTGCCAGCAGCGGGACAGGCAGATATGGCTACACCTTC | CASSGTGRYGYTF
few | TRBD1 | TRBJ2-5 | TRBV5-1 | TGCGCCAGCAGCTTTGGGACAGGACAAGAGACCCAGTACTTC | CASSFGTGQETQYF
many | - | TRBJ2-1 | TRBV11-3 | TGTGCCAGCAGCGCGCCTGCCGGGACGAAAGCCTACAATGAGCAGTTCTTC | CASSAPAGTKAYNEQFF
few | - | TRBJ2-5 | TRBV4-2 | TGTGCCAGCAGCCAAGGTACCGGGACCGCAGGTTCCCAAAGTTTTCAGTACTTC | CASSQGTGTAGSQSFQYF
- | TRBD1 | TRBJ2-2 | TRBV2 | TGTGCCAGCAGCTCTGGGACAGGTTGGGCCGGGGAGCTGTTTTTT | CASSSGTGWAGELFF
many | - | TRBJ1-2 | TRBV28 | TGTGCCAGCAGTTTATTGGACAGAAGCTATGGCTACACCTTC | CASSLLDRSYGYTF
many | TRBD1 | TRBJ2-5 | TRBV12-3/TRBV12-4 | TGTGCCAGCAGACAGGACAGGGGAGAGACCCAGTACTTC | CASRQDRGETQYF
- | TRBD2 | TRBJ2-1 | TRBV6-4 | TGTGCCAGCAGTGCCGGGACTAGCGGGAGTCACGAGCAGTTCTTC | CASSAGTSGSHEQFF
- | TRBD1 | TRBJ2-7 | TRBV7-9 | TGTGCCAGCAGCGCGCGCCTCGGGACAGGGGTGTCCTACGAGCAGTACTTC | CASSARLGTGVSYEQYF
many | TRBD2 | TRBJ2-1 | TRBV20-1 | TGCAGTGCAACCAGCGGGGGAGACAATGAGCAGTTCTTC | CSATSGGDNEQFF
many | TRBD2 | TRBJ2-5 | TRBV7-3 | TGTGCCAGCAGCTTAAGGGCTAGCGGGAGGATGGAGACCCAGTACTTC | CASSLRASGRMETQYF
- | - | TRBJ2-4 | TRBV7-9 | TGTGCCAGCAGCTCCGCGGGACGGCAGTACTTC | CASSSAGRQYF
many | - | TRBJ2-7 | TRBV2 | TGTGCCAGCGGATTAGCCTACGAGCAGTACTTC | CASGLAYEQYF
- | - | TRBJ2-7 | TRBV7-2 | TGTGCCAGCATTGAGGGCGGAAATAGGGGCTACGAGCAGTACTTC | CASIEGGNRGYEQYF
many | TRBD1 | TRBJ1-1 | TRBV28 | TGTGCCAGCAGTTTGGGCGGACAGGACACTGAAGCTTTCTTT | CASSLGGQDTEAFF
many | - | TRBJ1-1 | TRBV28 | TGTGCCAGCAGTTTTCCGCAGAACACTGAAGCTTTCTTT | CASSFPQNTEAFF
few | - | TRBJ1-4 | TRBV20-1 | TGCAGTGCTAGTCCTTTTTCGGCAGGGCTAGGAACTAATGAAAAACTGTTTTTT | CSASPFSAGLGTNEKLFF
many | - | TRBJ1-2 | TRBV3-1 | TGTGCCAGCAGCCAAGGGAGAGGAGCTAACTATGGCTACACCTTC | CASSQGRGANYGYTF
many | - | TRBJ2-7 | TRBV11-2 | TGTGCCAGCAGCTTATGGCCGGAAACCTACGAGCAGTACTTC | CASSLWPETYEQYF
few | - | TRBJ1-1 | TRBV29-1 | TGCAGCGTTGAAGAAATAACGGGTATATGGGCTGAAGCTTTCTTT | CSVEEITGIWAEAFF
- | - | TRBJ2-7 | TRBV2 | TGTGCCAGCGAACTAACCTACGAGCAGTACTTC | CASELTYEQYF
- | TRBD1 | TRBJ2-5 | TRBV10-3 | TGTGCCATCAAGGGACAGGAGGGGACCCAGTACTTC | CAIKGQEGTQYF
many | - | TRBJ1-1 | TRBV12-3/TRBV12-4 | TGTGCCAGCAGCCAGGGGCCGACGCCTGTTAACACTGAAGCTTTCTTT | CASSQGPTPVNTEAFF
many | - | TRBJ2-5 | TRBV7-2 | TGTGCCAGCAGCTTAAGGCTCACGTCTGAGACCCAGTACTTC | CASSLRLTSETQYF
many | - | TRBJ1-2 | TRBV6-1 | TGTGCCAGCAGTACCAACCGGGACAACTATGGCTACACCTTC | CASSTNRDNYGYTF
many | TRBD1 | TRBJ2-5 | TRBV11-2 | TGTGCCAGCAGCTTAGTACTTCGACAGGGGGAAGAGACCCAGTACTTC | CASSLVLRQGEETQYF
many | TRBD2 | TRBJ2-1 | TRBV9 | TGTGCCAGCAGCGTAGAGGGACTAGAATACAATGAGCAGTTCTTC | CASSVEGLEYNEQFF
many | TRBD2 | TRBJ2-7 | TRBV7-2 | TGTGCCAGCAGCTTAAGTGGCGGGAGAATTTACGAGCAGTACTTC | CASSLSGGRIYEQYF
many | - | TRBJ2-3 | TRBV5-1 | TGCGCCAGCAGCTTCGGTACTAGAGATACGCAGTATTTT | CASSFGTRDTQYF
few | - | TRBJ2-7 | TRBV14 | TGTGCCAGCAGCCAATCGAATTGGGGCGAGCAGTACTTC | CASSQSNWGEQYF
many | - | TRBJ2-7 | TRBV11-2 | TGTGCCAGCAGCGCTAGTCGGGGCTCGGTCGAGCAGTACTTC | CASSASRGSVEQYF
few | - | TRBJ2-3 | TRBV3-1 | TGTGCCAGCAGCCAAAATTTTGGGTTCTTCACAGATACGCAGTATTTT | CASSQNFGFFTDTQYF
few | TRBD1 | TRBJ2-1 | TRBV29-1 | TGCAGCGTTGATGGGGCAAGGACAGGGAAGAGAGGGGCCTACGGGGAGCAGTTCTTC | CSVDGARTGKRGAYGEQFF
few | TRBD2 | TRBJ2-5 | TRBV7-3 | TGTGCCAGCAGCTTAACGCGGGGGGAGAAAGAGACCCAGTACTTC | CASSLTRGEKETQYF
many | TRBD2 | TRBJ2-7 | TRBV7-2 | TGTGCCAGCAGCTTAGCTGGTAGCGGGGCCCCCTACGAGCAGTACTTC | CASSLAGSGAPYEQYF
- | - | TRBJ2-7 | TRBV18 | TGTGCCAGCTCACCACGACAGGCAAATTTAGGCTACGAGCAGTACTTC | CASSPRQANLGYEQYF
few | - | TRBJ2-1 | TRBV9 | TGTGCCAGCAGCGTAGAAGTCTACAATGAGCAGTTCTTC | CASSVEVYNEQFF
many | TRBD1 | TRBJ2-1 | TRBV10-3 | TGTGCCATCAAGGGGACAGGGGGCGATGAGCAGTTCTTC | CAIKGTGGDEQFF
many | - | TRBJ1-2 | TRBV18 | TGTGCCAGCTCACCAACTAGAGCTAACTATGGCTACACCTTC | CASSPTRANYGYTF
many | - | TRBJ1-1 | TRBV7-8 | TGTGCCAGCAGCGTAATGACAGGGAACACTGAAGCTTTCTTT | CASSVMTGNTEAFF
many | - | TRBJ2-1 | TRBV2 | TGTGCCAGCAGTGAGATAATGAGGAATGAGCAGTTCTTC | CASSEIMRNEQFF
- | TRBD1 | TRBJ1-1 | TRBV29-1 | TGCAGCGTTTACAGGGGAGCCGGCACTGAAGCTTTCTTT | CSVYRGAGTEAFF
few | - | TRBJ2-7 | TRBV28 | TGTGCCAGCAGTTCCCATGCGGGTACCTACGAGCAGTACTTC | CASSSHAGTYEQYF
few | - | TRBJ2-7 | TRBV5-1 | TGCGCCAGCAGCCCGGCCAGGACATACTACGAGCAGTACTTC | CASSPARTYYEQYF
few | - | TRBJ2-5 | TRBV20-1 | TGCAGTGCTAGTGTAGTAGAGACCCAGTACTTC | CSASVVETQYF
many | TRBD2 | TRBJ2-3 | TRBV6-2/TRBV6-3 | TGTGCCAGCCGCCGGACTAGTTCTCGCACAGATACGCAGTATTTT | CASRRTSSRTDTQYF